These T cell receptor beta chains were read from a single sample in a study of OX40 agonist ivuxolimab in advanced cancers. Clones were sequenced by immunoSEQ multiplex PCR, and TCRdb holds only the in-frame ones, with some missing. Among about 70,000 clones, around 86% were seen once, and the ten largest hold 6.9%. This specimen consisted of CD4+ or CD8+ T cells sorted from blood, obtained in a trial of the OX40 agonist ivuxolimab. The source is an adult with an advanced solid tumor such as melanoma, head and neck, liver or kidney cancer. The CDR3 runs from the conserved cysteine through the conserved F or W. The D gene is left open where the match is weak.

>15|NA|TRBV21-1
CASSKIVDDMEKLFF
>13|NA|TRBV9
CASSPRPANEQYF
>15|NA|TRBV6-5
CASRPDRSSGNTIYF
>13|NA|TRBV6-5
CASSLQQPDTQYF
>16|TRBD2|TRBV15
CATSRSPSGRTDTQYF
>14|NA|TRBV27
CASRWTAGANVLTF
>13|NA|TRBV5-1
CASSLAENSPLHF
>11|NA|TRBV6-6
CASSNPNEQFF
>14|TRBD1|TRBV7-6
CASTLLTGDNEQFF
>14|NA|TRBV30
CAWSETGWYTEAFF
>15|NA|TRBV18
CASSLLQASTDTQYF
>13|NA|TRBV19
CASSIEGYGELFF
>16|NA|TRBV10-3
CAISEREQGAHYEQYF
>14|NA|TRBV6-5
CASGSRGSSYEQYF
>16|NA|TRBV11-2
CASSLDRTGHTGELFF
>16|TRBD2|TRBV28
CASSLSGSGSSYEQYF
>14|NA|TRBV5-1
CASSVGPGSYEQYF
>16|NA|TRBV7-8
CASSLTNFGGNQPQHF
>12|TRBD2|TRBV7-2
CASSPGGYEQYF
>14|NA|TRBV4-1
CASSQPLEGIRAFF
>13|NA|TRBV30
CAWSPDTQETQYF
>14|NA|TRBV6-1
CASSEPGEWTEAFF
>15|TRBD1|TRBV5-4
CASRHDRGNNYGYTF